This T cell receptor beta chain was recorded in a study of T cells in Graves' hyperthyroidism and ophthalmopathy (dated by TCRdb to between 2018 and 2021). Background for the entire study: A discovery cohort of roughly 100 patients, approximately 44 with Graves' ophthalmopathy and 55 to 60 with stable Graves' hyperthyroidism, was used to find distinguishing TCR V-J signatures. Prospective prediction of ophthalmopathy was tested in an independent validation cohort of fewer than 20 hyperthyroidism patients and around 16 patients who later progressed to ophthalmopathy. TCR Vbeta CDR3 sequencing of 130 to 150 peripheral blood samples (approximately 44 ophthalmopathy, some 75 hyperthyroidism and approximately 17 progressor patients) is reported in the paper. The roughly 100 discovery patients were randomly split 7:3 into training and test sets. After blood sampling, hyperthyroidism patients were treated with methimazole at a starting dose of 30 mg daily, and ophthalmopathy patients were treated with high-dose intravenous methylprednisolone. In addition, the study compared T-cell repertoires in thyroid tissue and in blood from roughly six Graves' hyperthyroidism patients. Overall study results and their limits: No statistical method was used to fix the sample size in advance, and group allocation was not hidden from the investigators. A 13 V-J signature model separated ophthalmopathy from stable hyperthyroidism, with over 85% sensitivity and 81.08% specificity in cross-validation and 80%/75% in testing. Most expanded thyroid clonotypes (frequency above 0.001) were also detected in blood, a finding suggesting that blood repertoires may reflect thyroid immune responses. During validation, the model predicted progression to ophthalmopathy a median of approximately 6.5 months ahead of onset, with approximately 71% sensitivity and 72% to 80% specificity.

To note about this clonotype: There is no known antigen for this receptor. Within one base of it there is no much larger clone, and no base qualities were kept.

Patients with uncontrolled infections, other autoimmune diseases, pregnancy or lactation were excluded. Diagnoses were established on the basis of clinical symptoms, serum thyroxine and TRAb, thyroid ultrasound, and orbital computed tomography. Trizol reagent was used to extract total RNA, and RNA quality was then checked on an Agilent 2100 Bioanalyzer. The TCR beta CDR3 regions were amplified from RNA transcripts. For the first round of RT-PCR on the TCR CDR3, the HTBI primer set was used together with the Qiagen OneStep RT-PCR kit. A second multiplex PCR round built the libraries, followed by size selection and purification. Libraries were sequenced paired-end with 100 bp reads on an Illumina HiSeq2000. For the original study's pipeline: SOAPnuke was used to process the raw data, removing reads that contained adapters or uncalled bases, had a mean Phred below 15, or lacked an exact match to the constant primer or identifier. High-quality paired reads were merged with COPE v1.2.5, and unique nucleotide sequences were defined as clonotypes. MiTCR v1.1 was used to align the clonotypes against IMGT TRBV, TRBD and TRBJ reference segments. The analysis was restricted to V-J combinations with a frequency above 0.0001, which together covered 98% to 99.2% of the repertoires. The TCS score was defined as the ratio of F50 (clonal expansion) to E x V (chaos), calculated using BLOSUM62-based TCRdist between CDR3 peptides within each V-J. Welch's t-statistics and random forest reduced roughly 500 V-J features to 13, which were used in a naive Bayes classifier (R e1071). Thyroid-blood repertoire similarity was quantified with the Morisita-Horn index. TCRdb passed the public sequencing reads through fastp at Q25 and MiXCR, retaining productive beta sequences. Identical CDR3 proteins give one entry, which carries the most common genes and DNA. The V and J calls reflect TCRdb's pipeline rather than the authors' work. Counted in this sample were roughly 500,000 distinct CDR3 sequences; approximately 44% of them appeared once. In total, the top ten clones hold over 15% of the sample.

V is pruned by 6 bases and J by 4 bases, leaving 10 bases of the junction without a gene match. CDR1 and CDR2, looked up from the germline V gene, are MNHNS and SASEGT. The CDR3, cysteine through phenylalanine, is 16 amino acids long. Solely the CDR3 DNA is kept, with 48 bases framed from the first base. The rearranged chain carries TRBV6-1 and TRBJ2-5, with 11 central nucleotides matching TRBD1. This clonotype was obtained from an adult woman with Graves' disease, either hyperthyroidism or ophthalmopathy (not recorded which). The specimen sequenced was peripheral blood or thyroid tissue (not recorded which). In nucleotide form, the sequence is TGTGCCAGCAGCCGAGCCGGACAGGGGGCGGGAGAGACCCAGTACTTC. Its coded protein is CASSRAGQGAGETQYF.